Below, one T cell receptor (beta chain) is given with its context. The sample carries other DNA sequences with the same CDR3. These data are taken from a study of shared clonotypes between healthy human individuals. Study information: Donors consisted of two women and three men between 18 and 49. Researchers assigned three CD4 naive, three CD4 memory, two CD8 naive and one CD8 memory plate to each donor.

Subsets obtained from CD4+ cells comprised CD45RA+ naive and CD45RA-negative memory cells. The CDR3 spans 13 residues. Germline lookup yields CDR1 KGHSH and CDR2 LQKENI. The ends lost 3 bases at V and 5 bases at J; junction bases unmatched: 3. Libraries were prepared by immunoSEQ multiplex PCR; TCRdb keeps only in-frame clonotypes and omits some of them. The sample has roughly 2.6 million clones, just over 90% seen once. The source is a man aged 18 to 29 in good health. The sequenced sample consisted of naive CD4+ T cells sorted from blood. The sample's subset: CD45RA+ positively selected. The chain uses TRBV18 and TRBJ2-5; 7 bases align to TRBD1. Here the CDR3 reads CASSPYRGETQYF. CDR3 nucleotide sequence: TGTGCCAGCTCACCTTACAGGGGCGAGACCCAGTACTTC.